This T cell receptor (beta chain) was profiled in a study of T-cell reconstitution after alpha-beta-depleted transplantation in children. General study results and limits: The main origin of T-cell counts and diversity one year after transplant was newly produced T cells. Where alpha-beta T cells came from about two months after transplant was reportedly several hundred expanded graft clones.

Ten or more counts support this clonotype. Its antigen is undetermined. Unique molecular identifiers featured in how the TCRbeta library was prepared. TCRdb redid the calling of the PCR reads with MiXCR, one entry per CDR3 protein. The sample shows approximately 85,000 distinct CDR3 sequences, around a sixth of them seen only once. The TCR was taken from a male patient aged 2 to 10 who had a stem cell transplant for acute lymphoblastic leukemia, so the T cells may come from the graft donor. The sample in question was PBMCs, mostly from graft donor cells, obtained 180 days after TCRalphabeta/CD19-depleted stem cell transplant.

The CDR3 DNA reads as TGTGCCAGCAGTGAATATATACGTACGGCCGGGGAGCTGTTTTTT. Residues: CASSEYIRTAGELFF. V is TRBV25-1 and J is TRBJ2-2; no reliable D call. The V end was cut by 0 bases, the J end by 6 bases, with 11 bases between. This CDR3 spans 15 amino acids. The germline CDR1 and CDR2 sequences are MGHDK and SYGVNS.